This T cell receptor (beta chain) was identified during a study of patients and donors after allogeneic stem cell transplantation. This clonotype was counted between two and nine times. With 3 bases removed from V and 9 bases from J, the gap between germline ends came to 18 bases. The CDR3 spans 15 residues. Looked up from germline, CDR1 is ENHRY and CDR2 is SYGVKD. TCRdb re-derived calls from the RT-PCR reads in MiXCR, one entry per CDR3 protein. The sample lists 95,000 to 120,000 distinct CDR3 sequences, 35% occurring once. The chain has TRBV10-3 and TRBJ2-1; D possibly corresponds to TRBD1 (6 bases). The clonotype was recovered from a human donor who was either an allogeneic HSCT recipient or a stem cell or donor lymphocyte infusion donor (not recorded which). It is not recorded whose cells these are; they may come from a transplant donor. Specimen: blood, either unsorted or a sorted T cell fraction (not recorded which). The CDR3 nucleotides read TGTGCCATCAGTGATGTAGGGTCAGGGGAGCGTGAGCAGTTCTTC. It yields the protein CAISDVGSGEREQFF.